These 6 T cell receptor beta chains came from one sample sequenced in a study of shared clonotypes between healthy human individuals (dated by TCRdb to about 2020). CD8 naive samples were obtained by positive selection for CCR7 among CD45RO-negative cells, yielding a CD45RA+CCR7+ population from which TemRA cells were excluded. Preparation of the library involved the immunoSEQ multiplex PCR assay. TCRdb limited this immuneACCESS table to in-frame rearrangements with V and J called. A share of clones is missing; checked studies link under half to unresolved V genes, and the rest is unexplained. Across this sample there are over 750,000 clones, with 96% seen only once. The ten largest clones represent less than 0.3% of the sample. The source material was naive CD8+ T cells sorted from blood. In the paper's terms, the cell subset or site label means: CD45RA+CCR7+. These receptors all stem from a man aged 25-45 years in good health.

The chain is built from TRBV27 and TRBJ2-7; TRBD1 is a possible D gene (5 bases). Germline values: CDR1 MNHEY, CDR2 SMNVEV (reference sequence). The CDR3 totals 13 residues. Trimming shortened V by 4 bases and J by 4 bases, and 11 bases separated the two germline ends. The CDR3 reads CASSWADSYEQYF. The DNA of the CDR3 is TGTGCCAGCAGTTGGGCCGACAGTTACGAGCAGTACTTC.

This chain joins TRBV29-1 and TRBJ2-1; TRBD2 aligns across 7 bases. CDR1 and CDR2 (germline): SQVTM, ANQGSEA. V shed 4 bases, J shed 4 bases, and the junction held 7 bases outside the gene matches. The CDR3 consists of 14 residues. The CDR3: CSVAREGWYNEQFF. The CDR3 DNA follows: TGCAGCGTTGCAAGGGAGGGTTGGTACAATGAGCAGTTCTTC.

The chain is built from TRBV6-6 and TRBJ2-2; D not resolved. Trimming took off 2 bases at V and 1 base at J, with 2 bases between the two ends. The CDR3 loop spans 13 amino acids. Germline loops: CDR1 MNHNY, CDR2 SVGAGI (reference sequence). CDR3 amino acids: CASSYQNTGELFF. CDR3 nucleotides: TGTGCCAGCAGTTACCAGAACACCGGGGAGCTGTTTTTT.

The chain links TRBV11-2 to TRBJ2-5; TRBD2 aligns across 9 bases. J gave up 3 bases and V 3 bases, and 2 bases lay outside the gene matches. This CDR3 has 14 residues. CDR1 is SGHAT and CDR2 is FQNNGV in the germline V gene. In nucleotides, the CDR3 is TGTGCCAGCAGCTTCCGACTAGCGGAAGAGACCCAGTACTTC. It codes for CASSFRLAEETQYF.

The chain combines TRBV9 with TRBJ1-1; D may be TRBD1 (5 bases). V lost 0 bases and J 4 bases, leaving 10 bases between the germline ends. Germline CDR1 is SGDLS and CDR2 is YYNGEE. The CDR3 totals 14 residues. In nucleotides, the CDR3 is TGTGCCAGCAGCGTAGGGGCAGGGAGCACTGAAGCTTTCTTT. As protein: CASSVGAGSTEAFF.

The rearrangement uses TRBV18 and TRBJ1-5, with TRBD1 matching 8 bases. The CDR3 runs 14 residues. V gave up 6 bases and J gave up 4 bases; unmatched junction bases: 5. Germline values: CDR1 KGHSH, CDR2 LQKENI. DNA of the CDR3: TGTGCCAGCTCCCCCGGGACAGGAAATCAGCCCCAGCATTTT. Translated: CASSPGTGNQPQHF.